This TCR beta chain was recovered during a study of molecular identifiers for immune sequencing clone quantification. About the research overall: Replicate experiments took RNA from approximately 20,000 or 100,000 naive CD8 cells, divided it five ways and sequenced four. Whole-study results and caveats: A shared barcode on identical TCR molecules could lead to underestimated sizes for highly expanded clones.

Trimming removed 5 bases at V and 8 bases at J, with 23 bases between. This CDR3 has 16 residues. Per germline, CDR1 SGHAT and CDR2 FQDESV (reference sequence). Previously reported methods and listed TCR primers produced the bulk TCR libraries. TCRdb reprocessed the PCR reads with MiXCR, giving one entry per CDR3 protein. In the table there are approximately 63,000 distinct CDR3 sequences, 19% of which are singletons. In this sample, this clonotype turned up many times. Its cognate antigen is unknown. The source material was naive CD8+ T cells from blood, with Jurkat cell RNA spiked in. Sample subset: FACS-sorted CD8+CD4-CCR7+CD45RA+ naive T cells. V is TRBV11-1 and J is TRBJ2-3; TRBD2 is a possible D gene (6 bases). The receptor was derived from a human donor in good health. Some libraries in this study had Jurkat cell RNA spiked in. The chain's CDR3 is CASSPPGGRLSPTQYF. In DNA, the CDR3 is TGTGCCAGCAGCCCCCCCGGGGGACGATTATCCCCTACGCAGTATTTT.